This passage covers 14 T cell receptor beta chains from one sample sequenced in a study of T cell responses to AZD1222 COVID-19 vaccine. TCRdb's copy holds only in-frame clones and misses some; the assay was immunoSEQ multiplex PCR. The profile shows about 140,000 clones, 90% of them singletons. This material consisted of peripheral blood, taken on day 0 of AZD1222 vaccination. The source of these receptors is an adult in good health.

In its sample, this clone was seen once. This chain uses TRBV5-4 with TRBJ1-2, with 10 nucleotides matching TRBD1. The CDR3 length is 16 residues. After removal of 4 bases from V and 2 bases from J, the junction contained 8 bases not matched to a gene. Per germline, CDR1 SGHNT and CDR2 YYREEE (reference sequence). The CDR3 nucleotides read TGTGCCAGCAGCCCTGCCGGGGGACAGGGGAACTATGGCTACACCTTC. Amino acids: CASSPAGGQGNYGYTF.

A few counts support this clone. The chain employs TRBV2 and TRBJ1-2; D is unclear. V lost 4 bases, J lost 4 bases, and 10 bases lay in between. The CDR3 is made up of 13 amino acids. Germline V gene sequence: CDR1 SNHLY, CDR2 FYNNEI. The CDR3 sequence: CASSGAGSYGYTF. In DNA form, the CDR3 reads TGTGCCAGCAGTGGTGCAGGTAGCTATGGCTACACCTTC. The entire variable domain, with the rest obtained from reference TRBV2 and TRBJ1-2, is as follows: EPEVTQTPSHQVTQMGQEVILRCVPISNHLYFYWYRQILGQKVEFLVSFYNNEISEKSEIFDDQFSVERPDGSNFTLKIRSTKLEDSAMYFCASSGAGSYGYTFGSGTRLTVV.

The chain carries TRBV15 and TRBJ1-1; D is ambiguous. In germline, CDR1 is LNHNV, CDR2 YYDKDF (reference sequence). Trimming cost V 0 bases and J 2 bases, with 7 bases left between them. This CDR3 has 14 amino acids. CDR3 DNA: TGTGCCACCAGCAGAGATCTGGATAACACTGAAGCTTTCTTT. Translation gives CATSRDLDNTEAFF.

This clone was seen only once. This chain joins TRBV4-3 and TRBJ2-3, with TRBD2 matching 8 bases. The CDR3 has 15 residues. V shed 4 bases and J 2 bases; nucleotides not matched to a gene: 5. The germline gives CDR1 LGHNA, CDR2 YSLEER. The CDR3 sequence: CASSPGGSATDTQYF. As DNA, the CDR3 is TGCGCCAGCAGCCCGGGGGGGTCAGCCACAGATACGCAGTATTTT.

The chain links TRBV14 to TRBJ1-2; the match to TRBD1 covers 7 bases. In germline, CDR1 is SGHDN, CDR2 FVKESK. Germline trimming cut 1 base from V and 8 bases from J; bases unmatched to any gene: 4. The CDR3 is 13 residues long. The CDR3 sequence: CASSQGTGRGYTF. In DNA, the CDR3 is TGTGCCAGCAGCCAAGGGACAGGCCGAGGCTACACCTTC. Full variable domain (rest looked up from reference TRBV14 and TRBJ1-2): EAGVTQFPSHSVIEKGQTVTLRCDPISGHDNLYWYRRVMGKEIKFLLHFVKESKQDESGMPNNRFLAERTGGTYSTLKVQPAELEDSGVYFCASSQGTGRGYTFGSGTRLTVV.

V and J are TRBV6-5 and TRBJ2-1; 7 bases fit TRBD2. From germline, CDR1 is MNHEY and CDR2 SVGAGI. CDR3 length: 11 residues. J was trimmed by 12 bases and V by 7 bases; bases with no gene match: 6. The CDR3: CASMGRDRQFF. CDR3 nucleotides: TGTGCCAGCATGGGGAGGGATAGGCAGTTCTTC.

The chain has TRBV21-1 and TRBJ1-1. TRBV21-1 is listed as a pseudogene. The CDR3 runs 14 residues. The CDR3 nucleotides are TGTGCCAGCAGCAAAGTCGGGGGGTACCGAAAAGCTTTCTTT. Its translation is CASSKVGGYRKAFF.

The V gene is TRBV13, the J gene TRBJ1-2; D gene uncertain. Germline CDR1 PRHDT, CDR2 FYEKMQ (reference sequence). The CDR3 spans 14 residues. V lost 1 base and J lost 6, with 12 bases in between. Here the CDR3 reads CASSLDTIGNGYTF. The CDR3 DNA reads as TGTGCCAGCAGCTTAGATACAATTGGGAATGGCTACACCTTC.

For this clone: The sample contains more than one DNA sequence encoding this CDR3. The rearrangement joins TRBV19 to TRBJ1-3; no reliable D call. The germline V gene encodes CDR1 LNHDA and CDR2 SQIVND (reference sequence). Trimming took 9 bases from V and 0 from J, leaving 9 bases between them. CDR3 length equals 13 residues. In DNA form, the CDR3 reads TGTGCCAGCTCGATAAGCTCTGGAAACACCATATATTTT. Its protein product is CASSISSGNTIYF.

The V call is TRBV5-1, the J call TRBJ2-1, with a possible D match to TRBD1 (6 bases). The length of the CDR3 is 17 residues. V lost 4 bases to trimming and J lost 0 bases, with 17 bases between them. CDR1 SGHRS and CDR2 YFSETQ come from the germline V gene. CDR3 sequence: CASSPGPGTNSYNEQFF. Here the CDR3 DNA reads TGCGCCAGCAGCCCCGGACCCGGGACAAACTCCTACAATGAGCAGTTCTTC.

A note on this clone: A junction boundary mismatches the germline segment, possibly from a read error. This sequence joins TRBV7-8 and TRBJ2-2; 7 nucleotides match TRBD1. Germline CDR1 is SGHVS and CDR2 is FQNEAQ. The CDR3 sequence is 15 residues long. For the CDR3, the DNA is TGTGCCAGCAGATTACAGGGGTATGACACCGGGAAGCTGTTTTTT. Its protein is CASRLQGYDTGKLFF.

The chain has TRBV6-5 and TRBJ2-7; tentatively, D is TRBD1 or TRBD2 (7 bases each). The CDR3 is 14 residues long. Germline V gene sequence: CDR1 MNHEY, CDR2 SVGAGI. Between the trimmed V and J ends, which lost 6 bases and 4 bases, there was a span of 16 bases. The CDR3 loop is CASSQSRGGYEQYF. In DNA, the CDR3 is TGTGCCAGCAGCCAATCCAGGGGGGGATACGAGCAGTACTTC.

This chain joins TRBV13 and TRBJ2-2; perhaps TRBD2 as D (5 bases). CDR1 is PRHDT and CDR2 is FYEKMQ in the germline V gene (reference sequence). Trimming stripped 7 bases from V and 6 bases from J, with 21 bases between. This CDR3 has 16 residues. The CDR3 coding sequence is TGTGCCAGCACCGTCCCCCATGCTAGCTTCCCCGGGGAGCTGTTTTTT. This translates into CASTVPHASFPGELFF.

J is TRBJ1-2 and V is TRBV5-4; no clear D gene. The CDR3 runs 13 residues. V was shortened by 2 bases and J by 6 bases, with 11 bases between the two germline ends. Germline V gives CDR1 SGHNT, CDR2 YYREEE (reference sequence). In DNA form, the CDR3 reads TGTGCCAGCAGCTTAGAGCGGAATGATGGCTACACCTTC. It yields the protein CASSLERNDGYTF.